This TCR beta chain was sequenced in a study of beta chain features in type 1 diabetes. Findings and caveats of the study: TCRB rearrangement may or may not be influenced by HLA type; here this remained unresolved. Junctions at VDJ sites from type 1 diabetes patients had fewer insertions and more deletions.

This clone is a singleton in its sample. Its antigen is unknown. CDR3 length equals 11 residues. The V gene's germline CDR1 is MNHNY and CDR2 SVGAGI (reference sequence). V was clipped by 5 bases and J by 4 bases, with 6 bases between them. Expressed TCRB transcripts were sequenced after all isolated RNA was converted to cDNA. The data were produced by immunoSEQ multiplex PCR, yet TCRdb's version contains in-frame clones alone and is incomplete. In the table there are approximately 120,000 clones, roughly 43% of which are singletons. V and J are TRBV6-6 and TRBJ2-7; no definite D call. What was sequenced was stem cell memory CD4+ T cells from blood. The TCR was taken from a woman younger than 30 in good health. The CDR3 reads CASSGMYEQYF. The DNA for the CDR3 is TGTGCCAGCAGTGGCATGTACGAGCAGTACTTC.